A single sample is the source of the 25 T cell receptor beta chains below, sequenced in a study of cytomegalovirus exposure and HLA in healthy donors. The PCR ran on 60 Vbeta and 13 Jbeta primers. Sequenced by immunoSEQ multiplex PCR; TCRdb stores in-frame clones only, minus some. In the table there are 87,000 or so clones, around 79% of which are singletons. Input material: PBMCs. These receptors were taken from a woman aged 35 to 49 in good health and CMV-seronegative.

The chain is built from TRBV27 and TRBJ2-7, with D unresolved. The CDR3 runs 13 residues. Germline assignment: CDR1 MNHEY and CDR2 SMNVEV (reference sequence). The V and J ends lost 3 bases and 0 bases respectively, with 6 bases between them. The CDR3 protein is CASSLRHSYEQYF. The CDR3 DNA follows: TGTGCCAGCAGTTTGAGACACTCCTACGAGCAGTACTTC.

The chain carries TRBV2 and TRBJ1-5; 8 bases map to TRBD1. The germline V gene has CDR1 SNHLY and CDR2 FYNNEI. The CDR3 totals 15 residues. With V trimmed by 5 bases and J by 3 bases, 6 bases remained unmatched. The chain's CDR3 is CASSPRQGPNQPQHF. CDR3 coding DNA: TGTGCCAGCAGTCCTAGACAGGGGCCCAATCAGCCCCAGCATTTT.

V and J are TRBV10-2 and TRBJ2-1; the match to TRBD2 covers 8 bases. The V gene end was trimmed by 0 bases and the J gene end by 8 bases; junction bases not matched to a gene: 9. The V gene's germline CDR1 is WSHSY and CDR2 SAAADI. The CDR3 runs to 16 residues. The CDR3 sequence is CASSESSGGPIHEQFF. CDR3 nucleotides: TGCGCCAGCAGTGAGTCGTCGGGGGGGCCAATCCATGAGCAGTTCTTC.

This rearrangement joins TRBV2 to TRBJ2-3, with 8 bases identical to TRBD2. The CDR3 runs 13 residues. The junction had 6 bases not matched to a gene; V was cut back by 7 bases and J by 6 bases. Germline CDR1 is SNHLY and CDR2 is FYNNEI. CDR3 protein: CASNLAGTDTQYF. In DNA form, the CDR3 reads TGTGCCAGCAATTTAGCGGGGACCGATACGCAGTATTTT.

The rearrangement joins TRBV14 to TRBJ1-1; 7 bases map to TRBD1. V was clipped by 1 base and J by 0 bases; unmatched bases: 20. This CDR3 has 21 residues. CDR1 is SGHDN and CDR2 is FVKESK in the germline V gene. CDR3 nucleotides: TGTGCCAGCAGCCAAGGGCGTAGAGGACTAATTAGACAGGGAATGAACACTGAAGCTTTCTTT. It translates to CASSQGRRGLIRQGMNTEAFF.

This rearrangement joins TRBV5-1 to TRBJ1-1; tentatively, D is TRBD1 (5 bases). CDR1 and CDR2 (germline): SGHRS, YFSETQ. The V end was cut by 1 base, the J end by 5 bases, with 15 bases between. This CDR3 spans 15 amino acids. Written as DNA, the CDR3 is TGCGCCAGCAGCTTGCTGGCAGGGATTGGTACTGAAGCTTTCTTT. Translating gives CASSLLAGIGTEAFF.

The chain couples TRBV29-1 to TRBJ1-2; 9 positions agree with TRBD1. Trimming at V came to 7 bases and at J to 4 bases, leaving 4 bases not matched to a gene. The CDR3 covers 12 residues. Germline V gene lookup returns CDR1 SQVTM and CDR2 ANQGSEA. The CDR3 DNA reads TGCAGCGCCGAGGACAGGGGCTATGGCTACACCTTC. This codes for CSAEDRGYGYTF.

This chain joins TRBV4-3 and TRBJ1-2; a possible D gene is TRBD1 (6 bases). With 3 bases removed from V and 7 bases from J, the gap between germline ends came to 18 bases. There are 15 residues in the CDR3. Germline V gives CDR1 LGHNA, CDR2 YSLEER. The CDR3 bases are TGCGCCAGCAGCCAGTATGAGAGGGGGACGACTGGCTACACCTTC. Its translation: CASSQYERGTTGYTF.

The chain is built from TRBV19 and TRBJ1-6, with D possibly TRBD1 on 6 matching bases. CDR3 length equals 22 residues. Germline lookup yields CDR1 LNHDA and CDR2 SQIVND (reference sequence). The V and J ends lost 10 bases and 7 bases respectively, with 41 bases between them. The CDR3 loop is CATFGVISLTHTGTWRNSPLHF. In DNA, the CDR3 is TGTGCCACCTTCGGTGTGATCTCCCTCACACACACAGGGACCTGGAGAAATTCACCCCTCCACTTT.

The chain uses TRBV11-1 and TRBJ2-1; 15 bases align to TRBD2. The CDR3 totals 18 residues. Trimming took 6 bases from V and 0 from J; bases not matched to a gene: 6. The germline gives CDR1 SGHAT, CDR2 FQDESV (reference sequence). CDR3 sequence reads: CASRGLAGGISSYNEQFF. The CDR3 bases are TGTGCCAGCAGAGGACTAGCGGGGGGGATAAGCTCCTACAATGAGCAGTTCTTC.

This clone has only a few counts. This chain connects TRBV5-1 to TRBJ2-7, with 10 positions matching TRBD1. The CDR3 is made up of 15 amino acids. Germline CDR1 SGHRS, CDR2 YFSETQ. V shed 3 bases and J 2 bases; nucleotides not matched to a gene: 5. The DNA for the CDR3 is TGCGCCAGCAGCTCGGGGACAGGGGCGGCCTACGAGCAGTACTTC. It codes for CASSSGTGAAYEQYF.

This clone has only a few counts. This chain joins TRBV6-4 and TRBJ2-1, with 8 bases aligning to TRBD2. Germline-derived CDR1 and CDR2 are MRHNA and SNTAGT. CDR3 size: 13 residues. The ends lost 9 bases at V and 7 bases at J; junction bases unmatched: 8. CDR3 in DNA: TGTGCCAGGAGCGGGGGAAGAGAAAATGAGCAGTTCTTC. Its translation is CARSGGRENEQFF.

This clone was seen only a few times. The rearrangement joins TRBV11-1 to TRBJ2-5; perhaps TRBD1 as D (5 bases). Germline CDR1 reads SGHAT; CDR2 reads FQDESV (reference sequence). Trimming removed 0 bases at V and 5 bases at J, with 10 bases between. CDR3 length equals 14 residues. Written as DNA, the CDR3 is TGTGCCAGCAGCTTAGCCGCAGGGTGGGAGACCCAGTACTTC. Encoded protein: CASSLAAGWETQYF.

The V and J genes are TRBV6-5 and TRBJ2-2; D not certain. The CDR3 loop spans 14 amino acids. V lost 8 bases and J lost 2, with 12 bases in between. The germline V gene has CDR1 MNHEY and CDR2 SVGAGI. This chain's CDR3 is CASGSTFNTGELFF. The CDR3 DNA follows: TGTGCCAGCGGATCGACATTCAACACCGGGGAGCTGTTTTTT.

This clone was recorded a few times. The chain couples TRBV6-6 to TRBJ2-5; D perhaps matches TRBD1 (5 bases). The germline V gene encodes CDR1 MNHNY and CDR2 SVGAGI (reference sequence). Trimming left V 2 bases short and J 6 bases short, with 13 bases between. The CDR3 is made up of 14 amino acids. CDR3 amino acids: CASSYGQGQQTQYF. The DNA of the CDR3 is TGTGCCAGCAGTTACGGGCAGGGCCAGCAGACCCAGTACTTC.

V is TRBV29-1 and J is TRBJ1-4; tentative D call: TRBD1 (5 bases). Germline V lookup: CDR1 SQVTM, CDR2 ANQGSEA. Trimming left V 4 bases short and J 8 bases short, with 11 bases between. The CDR3 contains 12 residues. The CDR3 spells CSVVGRGEKLFF. CDR3 DNA sequence: TGCAGCGTTGTGGGGCGGGGAGAAAAACTGTTTTTT.

This chain uses TRBV14 with TRBJ2-1; TRBD1 might be the D (5 bases). V was clipped by 1 base and J by 4 bases, with 20 bases between them. The V gene's germline CDR1 is SGHDN and CDR2 FVKESK. The CDR3 spans 18 residues. The CDR3 DNA reads as TGTGCCAGCAGCCAAGGGCCAAAGATAGGGGTTGGATACAATGAGCAGTTCTTC. This encodes CASSQGPKIGVGYNEQFF.

The chain is built from TRBV5-6 and TRBJ1-2; D gene ambiguous. The ends were cut back, 1 base at V and 4 bases at J, with 11 bases in the middle. Germline V gives CDR1 SGHDT, CDR2 YYEEEE. This CDR3 is built from 14 residues. The CDR3 region is CASSLYLLSYGYTF. In nucleotides, the CDR3 is TGTGCCAGCAGCTTGTACCTGCTAAGCTATGGCTACACCTTC.

This clone was seen only a few times. The chain combines TRBV12-5 with TRBJ2-2; 9 bases line up with TRBD2. The V segment lost 0 bases and the J segment 6 bases; nucleotides outside the gene matches: 17. This CDR3 is 20 amino acids long. Germline assignment: CDR1 LGHNT and CDR2 FRNRAP. CDR3 protein: CASGLVRGSGGLTRSGELFF. The CDR3 region has the DNA TGTGCTAGTGGTTTGGTACGTGGTAGCGGGGGCCTCACACGGTCCGGGGAGCTGTTTTTT.

V and J are TRBV27 and TRBJ1-1; a possible D gene is TRBD1 (6 bases). This CDR3 spans 17 amino acids. Germline V gives CDR1 MNHEY, CDR2 SMNVEV (reference sequence). V gave up 6 bases and J gave up 0 bases, with 20 bases separating them. CDR3 nucleotide sequence: TGTGCCAGCAGAACGACAGGCAGTAGCATTATGAACACTGAAGCTTTCTTT. It specifies CASRTTGSSIMNTEAFF.

This chain joins TRBV29-1 and TRBJ2-5, with 8 positions matching TRBD1. Losses at the gene ends were 4 bases for V and 1 base for J; bases not matched to a gene: 5. Germline CDR1 SQVTM, CDR2 ANQGSEA. The CDR3 is 14 amino acids. The CDR3 bases are TGCAGCGTTGGGGACAGGAATACCCAAGAGACCCAGTACTTC. Amino acids: CSVGDRNTQETQYF.

This clone was seen more than once but under ten times. The chain is built from TRBV29-1 and TRBJ2-5; 10 bases are shared with TRBD2. The V and J ends lost 6 bases and 5 bases, in that order; junction bases with no gene match: 12. The CDR3 is 15 residues long. Germline-derived CDR1 and CDR2 are SQVTM and ANQGSEA. CDR3 protein: CSVGTSGVTRETQYF. CDR3 in DNA: TGCAGCGTGGGTACTAGCGGGGTAACTCGGGAGACCCAGTACTTC.

This chain links TRBV4-1 with TRBJ1-2; 8 bases line up with TRBD1. With V trimmed by 4 bases and J by 3 bases, 4 bases remained unmatched. CDR1 MGHRA and CDR2 YSYEKL come from the germline V gene. This CDR3 contains 14 residues. The CDR3: CASSPSGGHYGYTF. CDR3 sequence (DNA): TGCGCCAGCAGCCCCTCAGGGGGCCACTATGGCTACACCTTC.

This clone was observed a single time. V and J are TRBV27 and TRBJ2-2, with unresolved D. The CDR3 runs to 14 residues. Germline V lookup: CDR1 MNHEY, CDR2 SMNVEV (reference sequence). V lost 2 bases to trimming and J lost 7 bases, with 11 bases between them. DNA for the CDR3: TGTGCCAGCAGTTTAGCTACCGACTTCGGGGAGCTGTTTTTT. Its translation is CASSLATDFGELFF.

V usage is TRBV5-4 and J usage is TRBJ1-2; 10 bases match TRBD1. Germline V gene data show CDR1 as SGHNT and CDR2 as YYREEE (reference sequence). Germline trimming cut 4 bases from V and 2 bases from J; bases unmatched to any gene: 8. The CDR3 is 16 amino acids. The CDR3 sequence is CASSHRQGALNYGYTF. The DNA for the CDR3 is TGTGCCAGCAGCCACCGACAGGGGGCCTTAAACTATGGCTACACCTTC.